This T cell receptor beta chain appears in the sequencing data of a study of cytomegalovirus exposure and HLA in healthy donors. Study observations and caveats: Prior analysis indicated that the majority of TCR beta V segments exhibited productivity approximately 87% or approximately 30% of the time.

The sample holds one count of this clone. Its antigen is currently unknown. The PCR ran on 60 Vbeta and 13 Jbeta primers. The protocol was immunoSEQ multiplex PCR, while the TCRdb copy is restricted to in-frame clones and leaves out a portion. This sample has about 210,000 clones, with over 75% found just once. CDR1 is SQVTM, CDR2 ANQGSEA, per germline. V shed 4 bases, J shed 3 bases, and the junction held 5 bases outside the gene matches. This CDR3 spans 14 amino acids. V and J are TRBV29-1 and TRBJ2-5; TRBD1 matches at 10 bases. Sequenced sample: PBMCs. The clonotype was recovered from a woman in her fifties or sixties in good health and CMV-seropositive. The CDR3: CSVGTGTGEETQYF. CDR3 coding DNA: TGCAGCGTTGGCACCGGGACAGGGGAAGAGACCCAGTACTTC.